This TCR beta chain was sequenced during a study of cytomegalovirus exposure and HLA in healthy donors. On the study more broadly: As an earlier analysis found, 150 million to 200 million T cells yielded around 110 million unique TCR beta sequences. Unique TCRs from HLA-typed donors, roughly 87 million of them, were held in an early data release.

With 60 Vbeta and 13 Jbeta primers, the PCR was carried out. TCRdb's table, derived via immunoSEQ multiplex PCR, lists solely in-frame clones and lacks some. The table lists 70,000 to 100,000 clones, roughly two thirds of them singletons. Germline CDR1 SGHTA, CDR2 FQGTGA. The CDR3 has 17 residues. As concerns this clone: The junction shows a germline mismatch at one end, possibly a read error.

The chain has TRBV7-3 and TRBJ2-3, with TRBD2 identical over 9 bases. Sequencing was performed on PBMCs. The clonotype originates from a woman in her 50s in good health and CMV-seropositive. This chain's CDR3 is CASSLTAGSGSTDAQYF. The CDR3 coding sequence is TGTGCCAGCAGCTTAACAGCGGGTAGCGGGAGCACAGATGCGCAGTATTTT.